Listed below are T cell receptor beta chains from one sample, sequenced in a study of blood T cell repertoires in COVID-19. The table came from immunoSEQ multiplex PCR; TCRdb's copy has only in-frame clones and leaves some out. The table has 380,000 or so clones, approximately 89% seen once. Source material: PBMCs or T cells enriched from blood (not recorded which). These receptor sequences come from a young man who had recovered from COVID-19. Both conserved end residues are part of each CDR3. D genes are given only for firm matches. Only some rows state a clone size, as once, few, many or a class for expanded clones.

>-|TRBJ2-1|-|TRBV18
TGTGCCAGCTCTCCGGAGTTAGTAGGTTCCAATGAGCAGTTCTTC
CASSPELVGSNEQFF
>-|TRBJ1-6|TRBD1|TRBV19
TGTGCCAGTAGTATGAGCAGGACAGGGGTAAGCTCCTATAATTCACCCCTCCACTTT
CASSMSRTGVSSYNSPLHF
>once|TRBJ1-2|-|TRBV19
TGTGCCAGCGACGCAGGGGTCCCCTATGGCTACACCTTC
CASDAGVPYGYTF
>-|TRBJ2-3|TRBD2|TRBV4-3
TGCGCCAGCAGCCAAGATATCCAGCGGGGTGTCGATACGCAGTATTTT
CASSQDIQRGVDTQYF
>-|TRBJ2-3|-|TRBV5-4
TGTGCCAGCAGCTTGGATAATATTCCCGGGGAAGATACGCAGTATTTT
CASSLDNIPGEDTQYF
>-|TRBJ1-1|-|TRBV5-1
TGCGCCAGCAGCGTAACCAGGGGTTCGGTGAACACTGAAGCTTTCTTT
CASSVTRGSVNTEAFF
>-|TRBJ2-1|-|TRBV24-1
TGTGCCCCCGAGGGGGGGAAGTACAATGAGCAGTTCTTC
CAPEGGKYNEQFF
>-|TRBJ2-7|TRBD1|TRBV6-5
TGTGCCAGCAGTTACGACAGGGTAGGCGAGCAGTACTTC
CASSYDRVGEQYF
>-|TRBJ2-3|-|TRBV12-5
TGTGCTAGTGGTTTGAGAGGAGGGACGCAGTATTTT
CASGLRGGTQYF
>-|TRBJ2-2|-|TRBV5-1
TGCGCCAGCAGCTTGGGGACACCGAACACCGGGGAGCTGTTTTTT
CASSLGTPNTGELFF
>once|TRBJ2-2|-|TRBV6-5
TGTGCCAGCGAAGCAGCGGTGAACACCGGGGAGCTGTTTTTT
CASEAAVNTGELFF
>-|TRBJ1-2|TRBD1|TRBV5-8
TGTGCCAGCACGCTGACAGGGGCAACAATCTATGGCTACACCTTC
CASTLTGATIYGYTF
>once|TRBJ1-4|TRBD1|TRBV7-8
TGTGCCAGCAGCGCCAGGGGGGCGGAGGAAAAACTGTTTTTT
CASSARGAEEKLFF
>-|TRBJ1-2|-|TRBV5-4
TGTGCCAGCAGCCCTGGGGCCGGCAACTATGGCTACACCTTC
CASSPGAGNYGYTF
>-|TRBJ1-4|-|TRBV9
TGTGCCAGCAGCGTAGGGACAGTTGATAATGAAAAACTGTTTTTT
CASSVGTVDNEKLFF
>-|TRBJ2-7|-|TRBV7-8
TGTGCCAGCAGCTCCCTTAGGGGTACAGGGGAGCAGTACTTC
CASSSLRGTGEQYF
>once|TRBJ2-3|-|TRBV7-2
TGTGCCAGCAGCCTTAGTTATAGAGGCACAGATACGCAGTATTTT
CASSLSYRGTDTQYF
>-|TRBJ2-7|TRBD1|TRBV19
TGTGCCAGCTCCGACAGGGCTTACGAGCAGTACTTC
CASSDRAYEQYF
>-|TRBJ2-1|-|TRBV7-9
TGTGCCAGCAGCTTAGCTTCATGGCGGGGTAACTCCTACAATGAGCAGTTCTTC
CASSLASWRGNSYNEQFF
>few|TRBJ1-2|-|TRBV5-6
TGTGCCAGCAGCTTGTATGAGGCGGATGGCTACACCTTC
CASSLYEADGYTF
>few|TRBJ1-3|TRBD1|TRBV9
TGTGCCAGCAGCGCCCGGGACAGGGGGTTCTCTGGAAACACCATATATTTT
CASSARDRGFSGNTIYF
>-|TRBJ1-2|-|TRBV15
TGTGCCACCAGCAGAGACAGAAGCTATGGCTACACCTTC
CATSRDRSYGYTF
>-|TRBJ1-1|-|TRBV27
TGTGCCAGCAGTCCCCGGACACAGAACACTGAAGCTTTCTTT
CASSPRTQNTEAFF
>-|TRBJ2-5|-|TRBV29-1
TGCAGCGTTGAGCCGGGGCAAGAGACCCAGTACTTC
CSVEPGQETQYF
>once|TRBJ1-1|-|TRBV2
TGTGCCAGCAGTGACGTTGGCATGAACACTGAAGCTTTCTTT
CASSDVGMNTEAFF
>-|TRBJ2-7|TRBD1|TRBV6-2/TRBV6-3
TGTGCCAGCAGTTTAGACAGGGACGAGCAGTACTTC
CASSLDRDEQYF
>once|TRBJ1-1|-|TRBV6-5
TGTGCCAGCAGTTACTCAGCCGGAGTGAACACTGAAGCTTTCTTT
CASSYSAGVNTEAFF
>few|TRBJ1-2|TRBD1|TRBV30
TGTGCCTGGGGGACAGCTTATGGCTACACCTTC
CAWGTAYGYTF
>-|TRBJ1-5|TRBD1|TRBV5-6
TGTGCCAGCAGCCCAGGGGGCAAGCAGCCCCAGCATTTT
CASSPGGKQPQHF
>-|TRBJ2-6|TRBD1|TRBV19
TGTGCCAGTAGTCGAGGACGGACAGGGGGTTCGTTTTCGGCCTCTGGGGCCAACGTCCTGACTTTC
CASSRGRTGGSFSASGANVLTF
>few|TRBJ1-3|-|TRBV12-3/TRBV12-4
TGTGCCAGCAGTTTTTCTAGGAGAAACACCATATATTTT
CASSFSRRNTIYF
>-|TRBJ1-3|-|TRBV25-1
TGTGCCAGCAGTGAAGGGGGGGGAAACACCATATATTTT
CASSEGGGNTIYF
>-|TRBJ1-2|-|TRBV12-3/TRBV12-4
TGTGCCAGCAGTCTCTGGGAGGGTGGCTACACCTTC
CASSLWEGGYTF
>-|TRBJ2-3|-|TRBV12-3/TRBV12-4
TGTGCCAGCAGTTCCCTCCCAGATACGCAGTATTTT
CASSSLPDTQYF
>-|TRBJ1-1|-|TRBV14
TGTGCCAGCAGCCAAGAAAGATGGGTAGGAGAGAACACTGAAGCTTTCTTT
CASSQERWVGENTEAFF
>-|TRBJ1-3|TRBD1|TRBV11-3
TGTGCCAGCAGGATAGGGATGGACAGGGGTGGAAACACCATATATTTT
CASRIGMDRGGNTIYF
>-|TRBJ1-5|-|TRBV4-2
TGTGCCAGCAGCCAAGATGAGGGTAATCAGCCCCAGCATTTT
CASSQDEGNQPQHF
>-|TRBJ2-2|-|TRBV7-3
TGTGCCAGCAGCCCAACAACCACCGGGGAGCTGTTTTTT
CASSPTTTGELFF
>-|TRBJ1-2|-|TRBV19
TGTGCCAGTACGGGGGGTAACTATGGCTACACCTTC
CASTGGNYGYTF
>-|TRBJ2-5|-|TRBV5-1
TGCGCCAGCAGCTTGGCCGGTCCCTCGGAGACCCAGTACTTC
CASSLAGPSETQYF
>-|TRBJ1-2|-|TRBV7-9
TGTGCCAGCAGCTTAGGGCCACAGGGCTCTGGCTACACCTTC
CASSLGPQGSGYTF
>few|TRBJ1-1|-|TRBV18
TGTGCCAGCTCCCCAACATCGGGAACGGGAACTGAAGCTTTCTTT
CASSPTSGTGTEAFF
>-|TRBJ1-2|-|TRBV7-2
TGTGCCAGCAGCCTATTCATGGGGAGATCTGGCTACACCTTC
CASSLFMGRSGYTF
>-|TRBJ1-3|TRBD1|TRBV19
TGTGCCAGTAGTATCTATACAGGGGGTGGAAACACCATATATTTT
CASSIYTGGGNTIYF
>-|TRBJ1-1|-|TRBV19
TGTGCCACGACTCGAAGGACTGAAGCTTTCTTT
CATTRRTEAFF
>-|TRBJ2-1|TRBD1|TRBV7-3
TGTGCCAGCAGCATCGACAGGGGCGACAATGAGCAGTTCTTC
CASSIDRGDNEQFF
>-|TRBJ1-1|TRBD1|TRBV18
TGTGCCAGCTCACCGTTGGGACAGGGGACTGAAGCTTTCTTT
CASSPLGQGTEAFF
>-|TRBJ1-5|-|TRBV15
TGTGCCACCAGCGTCTTCGGGCAGGGCCGGCAGCCCCAGCATTTT
CATSVFGQGRQPQHF
>once|TRBJ2-3|-|TRBV7-3
TGTGCCAGCAGCTTAATACCTTTAACTAGCACAGATACGCAGTATTTT
CASSLIPLTSTDTQYF
>-|TRBJ1-5|-|TRBV14
TGTGCCAGCAGCCAACAGGGAAGCAATCAGCCCCAGCATTTT
CASSQQGSNQPQHF
>-|TRBJ1-2|-|TRBV19
TGTGCCAGTAGTACCGTGGGCCTGAGCCTTGGCTACACCTTC
CASSTVGLSLGYTF
>-|TRBJ1-5|TRBD1|TRBV3-1/TRBV3-2
TGTGCCAGCAGCCAGCACACAGGGGACCAGCCCCAGCATTTT
CASSQHTGDQPQHF
>-|TRBJ1-2|-|TRBV2
TGTGCCAGCAACGAAGGGGTTAACTATGGCTACACCTTC
CASNEGVNYGYTF
>once|TRBJ2-7|-|TRBV2
TGTGCCAGCAGTGGGCGGGGCCGGGAGCAGTACTTC
CASSGRGREQYF
>-|TRBJ2-1|-|TRBV7-6
TGTGCCAGCAGCTTAATCGGGTCAGGGGATGAGCAGTTCTTC
CASSLIGSGDEQFF
>once|TRBJ2-3|-|TRBV3-1/TRBV3-2
TGTGCCAGCAGCCCCGGAGGCGGGGTCACAGATACGCAGTATTTT
CASSPGGGVTDTQYF
>once|TRBJ1-5|TRBD1|TRBV7-8
TGTGCCAGCAGCACTCGGACAGGGGATAGCAATCAGCCCCAGCATTTT
CASSTRTGDSNQPQHF
>few|TRBJ1-2|TRBD1|TRBV7-2
TGTGCCAGCAGCTTAGGGCCTACAGGGGCTGGGGGCTACACCTTC
CASSLGPTGAGGYTF
>few|TRBJ1-1|-|TRBV29-1
TGCAGCGTTGAAGGAGACAGCTACACTGAAGCTTTCTTT
CSVEGDSYTEAFF